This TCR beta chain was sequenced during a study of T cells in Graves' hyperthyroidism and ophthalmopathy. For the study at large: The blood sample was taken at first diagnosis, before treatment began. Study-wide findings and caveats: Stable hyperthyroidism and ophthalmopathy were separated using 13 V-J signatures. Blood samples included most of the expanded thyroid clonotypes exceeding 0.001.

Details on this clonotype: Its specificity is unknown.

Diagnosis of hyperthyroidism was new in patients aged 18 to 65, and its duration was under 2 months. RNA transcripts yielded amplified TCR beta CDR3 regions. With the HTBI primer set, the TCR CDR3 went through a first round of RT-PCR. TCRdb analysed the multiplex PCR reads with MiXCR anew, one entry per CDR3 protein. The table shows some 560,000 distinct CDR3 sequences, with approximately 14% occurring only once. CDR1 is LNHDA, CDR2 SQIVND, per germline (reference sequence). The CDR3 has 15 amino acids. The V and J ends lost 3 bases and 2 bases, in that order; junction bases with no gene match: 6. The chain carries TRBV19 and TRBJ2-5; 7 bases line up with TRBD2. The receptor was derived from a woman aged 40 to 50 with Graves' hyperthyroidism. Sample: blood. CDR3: CASSIGGTKQETQYF. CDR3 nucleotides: TGTGCCAGTAGTATCGGGGGGACCAAGCAAGAGACCCAGTACTTC.